These 9 T cell receptor beta chains were sequenced from one sample in a study of shared clonotypes between healthy human individuals. The assay was immunoSEQ multiplex PCR, and TCRdb's table has in-frame clones only and misses some. The profile shows some 2.3 million clones, 93% of them singletons. Sequenced material: naive CD4+ T cells from PBMCs. Subset in this sample: CD45RA+ positively selected. These receptors were obtained from a man between 18 and 35 years old in good health. Some clones in this sample may be carry-over from other donors' samples.

The CDR3 region is CASSLLAGVTYNEQFF. CDR3 nucleotides: TGTGCCAGCAGCTTGTTGGCGGGAGTAACCTACAATGAGCAGTTCTTC. The chain combines TRBV5-5 with TRBJ2-1, with 7 bases fitting TRBD2. Germline V CDR1 and CDR2: SGHKS, YYEKEE (reference sequence). V dropped 1 base and J dropped 2; count of bases not matched to a gene: 6. The CDR3 consists of 16 residues.

The chain joins TRBV2 to TRBJ2-2; D is ambiguous. The CDR3 extends over 15 amino acids. Germline CDR1 is SNHLY and CDR2 is FYNNEI. Trimming took 4 bases from V and 4 from J, leaving 13 bases between them. CDR3 in amino acids: CASSATDPGTGELFF. The CDR3 region has the DNA TGTGCCAGCAGTGCGACGGACCCGGGCACCGGGGAGCTGTTTTTT.

The chain recombines TRBV19 with TRBJ2-7; D might be TRBD1 (5 bases). This CDR3 contains 15 residues. V was pared by 3 bases and J by 0 bases, with 12 bases between. CDR1 is LNHDA, CDR2 SQIVND, per germline (reference sequence). CDR3 residues: CASSMVRQSSYEQYF. CDR3 coding DNA: TGTGCCAGTAGTATGGTCCGACAGAGCTCCTACGAGCAGTACTTC.

The gene calls are TRBV7-3 and TRBJ2-2; a possible D gene is TRBD2 (5 bases). Germline CDR1 reads SGHTA; CDR2 reads FQGTGA. CDR3 length: 14 residues. Trimming shortened V by 5 bases and J by 6 bases, and 13 bases separated the two germline ends. CDR3 sequence reads: CASSPQEAAGELFF. The DNA of the CDR3 is TGTGCCAGCAGCCCCCAAGAAGCGGCCGGGGAGCTGTTTTTT.

Worth noting for this clone: Other DNA sequences within the sample encode an identical CDR3. V and J are TRBV5-1 and TRBJ1-5, with D perhaps matching TRBD1 (5 bases). CDR1 is SGHRS, CDR2 YFSETQ, per germline. Trimming removed 4 bases from V and 1 base from J, with 12 bases in between. The CDR3 loop spans 15 amino acids. CDR3 protein: CASSLQGSSNQPQHF. CDR3 bases: TGCGCCAGCAGCCTTCAGGGCTCAAGCAATCAGCCCCAGCATTTT.

This clone was picked up one time. The V and J genes are TRBV4-2 and TRBJ1-1; D unresolved. Trimming stripped 0 bases from V and 5 bases from J, with 13 bases between. CDR1 and CDR2 from the germline V gene are LGHNA and YNFKEQ. This CDR3 region has 15 residues. The CDR3 loop reads CASSQDISTRTEAFF. In DNA form, the CDR3 reads TGTGCCAGCAGCCAAGACATCTCCACGCGAACTGAAGCTTTCTTT.

The CDR3 DNA is TGTGCCAGCAGCGTATGGGTCGGGGGACTAGCGGGAGAGGCAGATACGCAGTATTTT. This encodes CASSVWVGGLAGEADTQYF. The gene calls are TRBV9 and TRBJ2-3, with 14 bases identical to TRBD2. CDR1 is SGDLS, CDR2 YYNGEE, per germline. CDR3 length equals 19 residues. The trim removed 1 base at V and 4 bases at J, leaving 11 bases unmatched.

The chain joins TRBV5-4 to TRBJ2-7; TRBD2 matches 8 bases. The CDR3 is 16 amino acids. The ends lost 1 base at V and 6 bases at J; junction bases unmatched: 12. The germline gives CDR1 SGHNT, CDR2 YYREEE (reference sequence). The CDR3 bases are TGTGCCAGCAGCTTGAAAAAGACGGGAGGGTTGGGCGAGCAGTACTTC. This gives the protein CASSLKKTGGLGEQYF.

The chain recombines TRBV12-5 with TRBJ1-1, with unresolved D. CDR3 size: 12 residues. The germline V gene encodes CDR1 LGHNT and CDR2 FRNRAP. The V end lost 8 bases, the J end lost 0 bases, and 7 bases lay between the germline ends. CDR3 sequence (DNA): TGTGCTAGTTCGTGGTTGAACACTGAAGCTTTCTTT. Its translation is CASSWLNTEAFF.